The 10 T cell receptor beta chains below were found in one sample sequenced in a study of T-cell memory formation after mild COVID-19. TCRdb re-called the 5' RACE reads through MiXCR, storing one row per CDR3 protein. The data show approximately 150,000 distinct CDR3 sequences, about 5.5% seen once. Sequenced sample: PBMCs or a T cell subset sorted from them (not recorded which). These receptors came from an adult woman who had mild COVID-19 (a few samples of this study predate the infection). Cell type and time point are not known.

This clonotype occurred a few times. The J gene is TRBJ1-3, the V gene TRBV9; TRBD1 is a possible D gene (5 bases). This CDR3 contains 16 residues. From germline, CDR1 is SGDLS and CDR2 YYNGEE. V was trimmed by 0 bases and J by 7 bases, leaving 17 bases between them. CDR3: CASSVGDGRSGNTIYF. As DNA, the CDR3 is TGTGCCAGCAGCGTAGGGGACGGTCGTTCGGGCAACACCATATATTTT.

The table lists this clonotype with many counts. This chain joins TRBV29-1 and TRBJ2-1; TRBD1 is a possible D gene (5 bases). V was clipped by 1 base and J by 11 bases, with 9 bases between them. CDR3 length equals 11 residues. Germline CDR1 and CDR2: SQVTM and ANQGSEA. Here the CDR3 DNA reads TGCAGCGTTGAAGGGGGCGTTAAGCAGTTCTTC. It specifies CSVEGGVKQFF.

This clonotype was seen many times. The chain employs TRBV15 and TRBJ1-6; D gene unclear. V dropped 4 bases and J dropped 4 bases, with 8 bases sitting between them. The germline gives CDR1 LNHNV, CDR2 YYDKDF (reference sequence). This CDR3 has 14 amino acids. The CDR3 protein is CATSTQQYNSPLHF. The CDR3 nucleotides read TGTGCCACCAGCACGCAGCAATATAATTCACCCCTCCACTTT.

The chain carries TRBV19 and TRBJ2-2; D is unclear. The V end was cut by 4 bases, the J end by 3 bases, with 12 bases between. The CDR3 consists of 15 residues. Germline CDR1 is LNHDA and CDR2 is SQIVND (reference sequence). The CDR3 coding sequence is TGTGCCAGTAGTAGTAGTGAGCTTCACACCGGGGAGCTGTTTTTT. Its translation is CASSSSELHTGELFF.

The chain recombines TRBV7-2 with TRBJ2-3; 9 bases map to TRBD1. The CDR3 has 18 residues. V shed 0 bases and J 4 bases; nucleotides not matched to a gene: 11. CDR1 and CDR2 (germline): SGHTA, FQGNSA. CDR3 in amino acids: CASSLASRDRVWADTQYF. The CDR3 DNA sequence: TGTGCCAGCAGCTTAGCGTCCCGGGACAGGGTCTGGGCAGATACGCAGTATTTT.

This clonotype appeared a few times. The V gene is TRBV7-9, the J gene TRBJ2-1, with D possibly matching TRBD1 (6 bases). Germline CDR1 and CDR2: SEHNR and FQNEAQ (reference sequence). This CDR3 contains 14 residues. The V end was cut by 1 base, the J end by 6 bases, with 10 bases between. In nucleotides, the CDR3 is TGTGCCAGCAGCTTAGACGTCAGGGGCAATGAGCAGTTCTTC. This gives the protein CASSLDVRGNEQFF.

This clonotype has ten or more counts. The CDR3 here is CASSLGVGGFRTDTQYF. The CDR3 coding sequence is TGTGCCAGCAGCTTAGGGGTAGGCGGGTTTCGCACAGATACGCAGTATTTT. The chain links TRBV7-2 to TRBJ2-3; a possible D gene is TRBD2 (5 bases). Trimming removed 1 base from V and 1 base from J, with 15 bases in between. The CDR3 has 17 amino acids. The germline CDR1 and CDR2 sequences are SGHTA and FQGNSA.

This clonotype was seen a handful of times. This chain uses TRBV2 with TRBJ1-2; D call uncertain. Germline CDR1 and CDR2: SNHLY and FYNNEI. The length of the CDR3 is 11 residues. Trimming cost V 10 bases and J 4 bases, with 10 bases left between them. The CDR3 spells CATTFSYGYTF. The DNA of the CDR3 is TGTGCCACCACTTTCTCCTATGGCTACACCTTC.

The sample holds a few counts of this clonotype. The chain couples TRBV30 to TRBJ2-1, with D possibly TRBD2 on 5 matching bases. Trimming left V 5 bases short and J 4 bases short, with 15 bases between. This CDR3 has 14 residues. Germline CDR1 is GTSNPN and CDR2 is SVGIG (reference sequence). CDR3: CAWQSGLTYNEQFF. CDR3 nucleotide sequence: TGTGCCTGGCAGTCGGGATTAACTTACAATGAGCAGTTCTTC.

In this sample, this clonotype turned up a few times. The CDR3 nucleotides read TGTGCCATCAGTGGGGGGACAGCTAAAACCTACGAGCAGTACTTC. It is translated as CAISGGTAKTYEQYF. This sequence joins TRBV10-3 and TRBJ2-7; 7 bases agree with TRBD1. CDR1 and CDR2 from the germline V gene are ENHRY and SYGVKD. With V trimmed by 4 bases and J by 2 bases, 8 bases remained unmatched. The CDR3 is made up of 15 amino acids.